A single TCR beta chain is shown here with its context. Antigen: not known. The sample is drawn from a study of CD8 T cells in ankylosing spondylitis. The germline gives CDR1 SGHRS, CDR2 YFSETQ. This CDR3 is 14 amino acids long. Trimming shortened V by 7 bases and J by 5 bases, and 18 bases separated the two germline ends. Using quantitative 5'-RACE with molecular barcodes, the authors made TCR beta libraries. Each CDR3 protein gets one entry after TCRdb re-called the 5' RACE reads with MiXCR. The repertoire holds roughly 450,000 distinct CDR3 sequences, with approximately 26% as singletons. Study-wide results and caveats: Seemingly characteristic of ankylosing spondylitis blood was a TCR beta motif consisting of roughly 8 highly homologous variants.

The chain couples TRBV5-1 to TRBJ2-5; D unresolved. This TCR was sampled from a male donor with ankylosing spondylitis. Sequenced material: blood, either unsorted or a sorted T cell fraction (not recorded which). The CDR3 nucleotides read TGCGCCAGCCGCGACCCGGGCATGACCGAGACCCAGTACTTC. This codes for CASRDPGMTETQYF.